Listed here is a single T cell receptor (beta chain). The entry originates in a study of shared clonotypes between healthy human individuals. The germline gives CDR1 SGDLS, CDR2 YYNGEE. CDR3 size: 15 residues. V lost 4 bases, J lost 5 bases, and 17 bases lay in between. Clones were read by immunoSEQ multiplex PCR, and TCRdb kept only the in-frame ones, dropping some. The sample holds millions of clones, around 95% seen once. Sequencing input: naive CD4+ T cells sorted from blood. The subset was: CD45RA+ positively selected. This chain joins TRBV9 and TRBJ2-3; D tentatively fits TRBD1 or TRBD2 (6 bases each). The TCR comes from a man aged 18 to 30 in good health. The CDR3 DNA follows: TGTGCCAGCAGCCCATCGTCGGGGGCAGTAGATACGCAGTATTTT. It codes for CASSPSSGAVDTQYF.